This paragraph covers one T cell receptor (beta chain) sequence. The data belong to a study of blood T cell repertoires in COVID-19. Study details: Whether acute or convalescent, the COVID-19 samples came from the United States, Italy and Spain. T cells, B-cell-depleted T cells, or PBMCs provided the cDNA or gDNA that served as material.

The V and J ends lost 0 bases and 4 bases, in that order; junction bases with no gene match: 8. From germline, CDR1 is LGHNA and CDR2 YNFKEQ. The CDR3 totals 16 residues. In the study's own analysis: Amplifying reference gene primers gave estimates of nucleated cell counts. Profiling relied on immunoSEQ multiplex PCR, and the TCRdb table lists in-frame clones only, not all of them. V, J and clone size derive from that table, while D and trimming were established from the DNA sequence. The repertoire consists of 300,000 to 350,000 clones, with around four fifths occurring once and the leading ten covering 2.5% to 3.5%.

Sample: peripheral blood. This receptor was taken from a man aged 25-45 years with active or convalescent COVID-19. The chain carries TRBV4-2 and TRBJ1-2, with 7 bases fitting TRBD1. The CDR3 sequence: CASSQDVGQEVYGYTF. The CDR3 coding sequence is TGTGCCAGCAGCCAAGACGTAGGACAGGAAGTCTATGGCTACACCTTC.